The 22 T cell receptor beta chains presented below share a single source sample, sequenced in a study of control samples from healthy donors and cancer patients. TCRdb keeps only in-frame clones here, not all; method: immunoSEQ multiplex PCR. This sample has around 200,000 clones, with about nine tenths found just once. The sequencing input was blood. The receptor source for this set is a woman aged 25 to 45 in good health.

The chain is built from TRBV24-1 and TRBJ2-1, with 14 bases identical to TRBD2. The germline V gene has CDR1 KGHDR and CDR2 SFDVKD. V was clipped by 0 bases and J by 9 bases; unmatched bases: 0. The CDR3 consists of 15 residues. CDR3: CATSDLGLAGGEQFF. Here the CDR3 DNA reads TGTGCCACCAGTGATTTGGGACTAGCGGGAGGTGAGCAGTTCTTC.

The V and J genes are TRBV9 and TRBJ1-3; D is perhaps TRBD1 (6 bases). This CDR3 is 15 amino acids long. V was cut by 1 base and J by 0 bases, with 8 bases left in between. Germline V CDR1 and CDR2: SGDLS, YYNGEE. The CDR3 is CASSVQGISGNTIYF. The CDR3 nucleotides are TGTGCCAGCAGCGTACAGGGGATCTCTGGAAACACCATATATTTT.

The CDR3 nucleotides are TGTGCCAGCAGCGTAGAGGGGGGCAATCAGCCCCAGCATTTT. Translating gives CASSVEGGNQPQHF. The rearrangement links TRBV9 to TRBJ1-5; D might be TRBD1 (6 bases). This CDR3 has 14 amino acids. CDR1 and CDR2 (germline): SGDLS, YYNGEE. Trimming removed 0 bases at V and 2 bases at J, with 6 bases between.

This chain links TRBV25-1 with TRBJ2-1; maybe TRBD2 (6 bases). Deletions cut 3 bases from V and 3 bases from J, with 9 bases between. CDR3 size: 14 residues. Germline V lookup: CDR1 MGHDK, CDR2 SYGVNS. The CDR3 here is CASSDREVYNEQFF. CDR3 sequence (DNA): TGTGCCAGCAGTGACAGGGAGGTCTACAATGAGCAGTTCTTC.

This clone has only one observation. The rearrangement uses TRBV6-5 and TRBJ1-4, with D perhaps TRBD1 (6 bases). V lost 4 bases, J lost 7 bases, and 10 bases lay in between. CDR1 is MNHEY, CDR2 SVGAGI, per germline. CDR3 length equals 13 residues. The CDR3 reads CASSLAGVEKLFF. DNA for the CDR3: TGTGCCAGCAGTTTAGCAGGGGTTGAAAAACTGTTTTTT.

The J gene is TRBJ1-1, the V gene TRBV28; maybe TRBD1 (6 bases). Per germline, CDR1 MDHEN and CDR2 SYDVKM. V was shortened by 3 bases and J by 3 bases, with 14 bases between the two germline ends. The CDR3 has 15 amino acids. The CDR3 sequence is CASSLGGAFYTEAFF. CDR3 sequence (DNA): TGTGCCAGCAGTTTGGGGGGCGCTTTCTACACTGAAGCTTTCTTT.

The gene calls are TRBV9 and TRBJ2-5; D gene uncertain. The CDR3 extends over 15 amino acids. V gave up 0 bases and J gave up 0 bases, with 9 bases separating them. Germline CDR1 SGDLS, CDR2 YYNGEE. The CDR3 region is CASSVGQPYQETQYF. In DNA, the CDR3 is TGTGCCAGCAGCGTAGGGCAACCGTACCAAGAGACCCAGTACTTC.

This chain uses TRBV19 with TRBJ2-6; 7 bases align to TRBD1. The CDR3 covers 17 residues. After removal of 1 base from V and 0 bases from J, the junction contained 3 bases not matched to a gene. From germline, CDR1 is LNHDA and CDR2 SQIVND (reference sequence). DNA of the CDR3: TGTGCCAGTAGTATAGGACAGGGAGCCTCTGGGGCCAACGTCCTGACTTTC. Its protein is CASSIGQGASGANVLTF.

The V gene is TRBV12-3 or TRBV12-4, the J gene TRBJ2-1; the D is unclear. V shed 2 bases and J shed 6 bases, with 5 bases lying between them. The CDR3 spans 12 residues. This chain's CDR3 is CASSLPSNEQFF. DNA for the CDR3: TGTGCCAGCAGTTTACCTAGCAATGAGCAGTTCTTC.

CDR3 amino acids: CATLATGELFF. The CDR3 DNA reads TGTGCCACCCTGGCCACCGGGGAGCTGTTTTTT. V is TRBV6-5 and J is TRBJ2-2; no reliable D call. This CDR3 contains 11 residues. Germline loops: CDR1 MNHEY, CDR2 SVGAGI. V lost 10 bases and J lost 4, with 7 bases in between.

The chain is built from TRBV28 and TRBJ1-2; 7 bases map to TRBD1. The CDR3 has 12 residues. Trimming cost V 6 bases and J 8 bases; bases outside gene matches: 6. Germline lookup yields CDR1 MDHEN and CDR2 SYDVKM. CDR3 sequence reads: CASRLQGLGYTF. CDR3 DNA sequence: TGTGCCAGCAGGTTACAGGGGCTGGGCTACACCTTC.

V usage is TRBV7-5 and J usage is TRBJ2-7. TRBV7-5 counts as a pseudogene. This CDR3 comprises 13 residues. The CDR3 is CARSLQGPYEQYF. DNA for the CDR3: TGTGCCAGAAGCTTACAGGGACCCTACGAGCAGTACTTC.

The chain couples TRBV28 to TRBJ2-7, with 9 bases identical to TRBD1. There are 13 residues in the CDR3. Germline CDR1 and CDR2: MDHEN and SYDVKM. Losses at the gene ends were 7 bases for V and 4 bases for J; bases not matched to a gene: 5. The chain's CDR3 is CASNPGQGYEQYF. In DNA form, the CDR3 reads TGTGCCAGCAATCCGGGACAGGGATACGAGCAGTACTTC.

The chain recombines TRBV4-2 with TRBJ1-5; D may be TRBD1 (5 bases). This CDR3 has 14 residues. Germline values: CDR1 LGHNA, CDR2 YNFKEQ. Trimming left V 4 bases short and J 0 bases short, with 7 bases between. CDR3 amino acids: CASSRDGSNQPQHF. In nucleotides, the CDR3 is TGTGCCAGCAGCCGGGACGGTAGCAATCAGCCCCAGCATTTT.

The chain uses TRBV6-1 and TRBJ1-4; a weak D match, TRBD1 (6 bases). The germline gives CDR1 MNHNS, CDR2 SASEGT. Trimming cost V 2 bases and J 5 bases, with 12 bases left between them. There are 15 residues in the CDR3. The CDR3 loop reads CASSERGTPNEKLFF. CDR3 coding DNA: TGTGCCAGCAGTGAAAGGGGGACTCCCAATGAAAAACTGTTTTTT.

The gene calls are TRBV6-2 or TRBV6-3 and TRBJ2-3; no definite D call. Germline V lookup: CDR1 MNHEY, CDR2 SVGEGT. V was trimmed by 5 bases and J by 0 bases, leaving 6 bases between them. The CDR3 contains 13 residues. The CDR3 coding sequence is TGTGCCAGCAGTACCGATAGCACAGATACGCAGTATTTT. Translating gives CASSTDSTDTQYF.

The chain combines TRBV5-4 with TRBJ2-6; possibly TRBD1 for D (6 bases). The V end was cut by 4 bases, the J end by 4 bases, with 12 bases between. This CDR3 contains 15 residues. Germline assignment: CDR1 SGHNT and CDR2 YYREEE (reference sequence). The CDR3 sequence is CASSTGSRGANVLTF. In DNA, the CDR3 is TGTGCCAGCAGCACAGGGTCGAGGGGGGCCAACGTCCTGACTTTC.

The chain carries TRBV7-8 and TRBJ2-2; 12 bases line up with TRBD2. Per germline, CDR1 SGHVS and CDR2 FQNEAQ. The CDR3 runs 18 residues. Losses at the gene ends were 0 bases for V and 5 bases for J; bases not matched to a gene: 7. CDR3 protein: CASSLARLAGEWTGELFF. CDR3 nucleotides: TGTGCCAGCAGCTTAGCGCGACTAGCGGGAGAATGGACCGGGGAGCTGTTTTTT.

The CDR3 loop reads CASSPGTAGYTF. DNA of the CDR3: TGCGCCAGCAGCCCCGGGACAGCGGGCTACACCTTC. The V gene is TRBV5-1, the J gene TRBJ1-2, with TRBD1 matching over 7 bases. Trimming removed 4 bases from V and 8 bases from J; junction bases left unmatched: 5. Germline V gene data show CDR1 as SGHRS and CDR2 as YFSETQ. The CDR3 totals 12 residues.

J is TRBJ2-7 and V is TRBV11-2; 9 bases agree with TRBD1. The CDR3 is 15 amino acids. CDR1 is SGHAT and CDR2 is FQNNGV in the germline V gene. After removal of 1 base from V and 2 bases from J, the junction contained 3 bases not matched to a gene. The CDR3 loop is CASSLGQGGPYEQYF. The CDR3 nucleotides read TGTGCCAGCAGCTTAGGACAGGGGGGCCCCTACGAGCAGTACTTC. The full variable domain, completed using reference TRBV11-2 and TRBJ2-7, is EAGVAQSPRYKIIEKRQSVAFWCNPISGHATLYWYQQILGQGPKLLIQFQNNGVVDDSQLPKDRFSAERLKGVDSTLKIQPAKLEDSAVYLCASSLGQGGPYEQYFGPGTRLTVT.

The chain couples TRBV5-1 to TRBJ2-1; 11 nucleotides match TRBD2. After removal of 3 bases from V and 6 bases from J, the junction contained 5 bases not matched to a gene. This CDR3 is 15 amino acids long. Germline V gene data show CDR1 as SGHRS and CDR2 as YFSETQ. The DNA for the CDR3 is TGCGCCAGCAGCTATTATAGCGGGGGGGCCAATGAGCAGTTCTTC. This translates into CASSYYSGGANEQFF. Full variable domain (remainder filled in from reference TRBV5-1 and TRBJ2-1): KAGVTQTPRYLIKTRGQQVTLSCSPISGHRSVSWYQQTPGQGLQFLFEYFSETQRNKGNFPGRFSGRQFSNSRSEMNVSTLELGDSALYLCASSYYSGGANEQFFGPGTRLTVL.

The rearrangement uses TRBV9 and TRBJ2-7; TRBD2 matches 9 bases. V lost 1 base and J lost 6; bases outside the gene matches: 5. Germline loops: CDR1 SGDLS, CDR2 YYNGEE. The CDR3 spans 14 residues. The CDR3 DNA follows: TGTGCCAGCAGCGTACGCAGCGGGGGGAGCGAGCAGTACTTC. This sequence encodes CASSVRSGGSEQYF.